The 19 T cell receptor beta chains reported below all come from one sample, sequenced in a study of blood T cell repertoires in COVID-19. Profiling relied on immunoSEQ multiplex PCR, and the TCRdb table lists in-frame clones only, not all of them. The sample has about 140,000 clones, 80% to 85% seen once; the top ten hold around 8%. Sequenced input: peripheral blood. The receptors shown here come from a human donor in a cohort sampled during active COVID-19.

For the CDR3, the DNA is TGTGCCAGCAGCCCGGTGGTGGTAGCGGGTACAGATACGCAGTATTTT. Translating it yields CASSPVVVAGTDTQYF. V usage is TRBV3-1 (or the pseudogene TRBV3-2) and J usage is TRBJ2-3; 7 nucleotides align to TRBD2. Trimming removed 4 bases from V and 3 bases from J; junction bases left unmatched: 10. The CDR3 is 16 amino acids. Germline CDR1 is LGHDT and CDR2 is YNNKEL (reference sequence).

The rearrangement joins TRBV29-1 to TRBJ2-7; possible D gene TRBD2, 6 bases. The CDR3 extends over 13 amino acids. Trimming shortened V by 8 bases and J by 1 base, and 15 bases separated the two germline ends. CDR1 is SQVTM, CDR2 ANQGSEA, per germline. The CDR3 sequence is CSFLEGRSYEQYF. As DNA, the CDR3 is TGCAGCTTCTTGGAGGGGAGGTCCTACGAGCAGTACTTC.

The rearrangement uses TRBV5-1 and TRBJ2-3; TRBD2 agrees at 10 bases. The V and J ends lost 4 bases and 2 bases, in that order; junction bases with no gene match: 7. The CDR3 covers 16 residues. Germline V gene data show CDR1 as SGHRS and CDR2 as YFSETQ. The CDR3: CASSPTTSGVTDTQYF. In DNA, the CDR3 is TGCGCCAGCAGCCCCACCACTAGCGGGGTCACAGATACGCAGTATTTT.

V usage is TRBV5-1 and J usage is TRBJ2-3; D gene ambiguous. V was trimmed by 1 base and J by 1 base, leaving 4 bases between them. CDR3 length: 13 residues. Germline V gene lookup returns CDR1 SGHRS and CDR2 YFSETQ. The CDR3: CASSLSGTDTQYF. The CDR3 DNA reads as TGCGCCAGCAGCTTGTCGGGCACAGATACGCAGTATTTT.

The V gene is TRBV19, the J gene TRBJ2-6; D uncertain. Deletions cut 7 bases from V and 2 bases from J, with 21 bases between. Germline CDR1 and CDR2: LNHDA and SQIVND (reference sequence). This CDR3 comprises 18 residues. The CDR3 region has the DNA TGTGCCAGTACGCGTGATCGACATGAATTGACTGGGGCCAACGTCCTGACTTTC. Protein product: CASTRDRHELTGANVLTF.

CDR3 DNA sequence: TGTGCCAGCAGCCACCTAAGGCAAGGGACAGGGAATGAAAAACTGTTTTTT. It is translated as CASSHLRQGTGNEKLFF. The rearrangement joins TRBV3-1 (or the pseudogene TRBV3-2) to TRBJ1-4, with 9 bases lining up with TRBD1. CDR3 length: 17 amino acids. CDR1 and CDR2 (germline): LGHDT, YNNKEL (reference sequence). V lost 3 bases and J lost 5; bases outside the gene matches: 10.

The chain carries TRBV6-5 and TRBJ2-7; 7 nucleotides align to TRBD1. The CDR3 consists of 14 residues. CDR1 and CDR2 from the germline V gene are MNHEY and SVGAGI. Losses at the gene ends were 0 bases for V and 3 bases for J; bases not matched to a gene: 2. DNA for the CDR3: TGTGCCAGCAGTTACTCCGACAGGGACTACGAGCAGTACTTC. This translates into CASSYSDRDYEQYF.

This clone was seen a single time. J is TRBJ1-1 and V is TRBV6-5; no reliable D call. The germline V gene encodes CDR1 MNHEY and CDR2 SVGAGI. Between the trimmed V and J ends, which lost 2 bases and 4 bases, there was a span of 11 bases. This CDR3 has 14 amino acids. CDR3 region: CASSYVTGGTEAFF. The CDR3 region has the DNA TGTGCCAGCAGTTACGTCACCGGTGGCACTGAAGCTTTCTTT.

Here the CDR3 reads CASSFTDRAGTDTQYF. The CDR3 DNA is TGTGCCAGCAGCTTTACGGACAGGGCTGGCACAGATACGCAGTATTTT. The chain links TRBV7-9 to TRBJ2-3; 8 bases are shared with TRBD1. V was pared by 3 bases and J by 1 base, with 6 bases of the junction left unmatched. This CDR3 is built from 16 residues. Germline CDR1 is SEHNR and CDR2 is FQNEAQ (reference sequence).

CDR3 protein: CASSEIGTLYGYTF. In DNA form, the CDR3 reads TGTGCCAGCAGTGAAATCGGGACACTTTATGGCTACACCTTC. This rearrangement joins TRBV2 to TRBJ1-2; TRBD1 might be the D (6 bases). CDR1 and CDR2 (germline): SNHLY, FYNNEI. The CDR3 loop spans 14 amino acids. V lost 2 bases, J lost 5 bases, and 12 bases lay in between.

The V and J genes are TRBV7-9 and TRBJ2-7; D is possibly TRBD1 (6 bases). The germline V and J ends were trimmed by 1 base and 6 bases, with 13 bases remaining between them. Germline CDR1 SEHNR, CDR2 FQNEAQ (reference sequence). The CDR3 has 14 amino acids. The CDR3 reads CASSLGAGASEQYF. CDR3 sequence (DNA): TGTGCCAGCAGCTTAGGGGCAGGGGCTTCCGAGCAGTACTTC.

V and J are TRBV5-4 and TRBJ2-1; TRBD2 matches 9 bases. The CDR3 length is 14 residues. CDR1 and CDR2 (germline): SGHNT, YYREEE (reference sequence). Trimming cost V 4 bases and J 2 bases; bases outside gene matches: 1. The CDR3 nucleotides are TGTGCCAGCAGCCTAGCGGGGCCCTACAATGAGCAGTTCTTC. Its translation is CASSLAGPYNEQFF.

In this sample, this clone turned up once. The chain has TRBV2 and TRBJ1-2; D uncertain. Germline assignment: CDR1 SNHLY and CDR2 FYNNEI. V shed 0 bases and J shed 4 bases, with 15 bases lying between them. The CDR3 has 16 residues. The DNA for the CDR3 is TGTGCCAGCAGTGAAGCGCGAGGGAGAGCGCCCTATGGCTACACCTTC. Its protein product is CASSEARGRAPYGYTF.

The V call is TRBV19, the J call TRBJ2-1, with 7 bases fitting TRBD1. Per germline, CDR1 LNHDA and CDR2 SQIVND (reference sequence). V was clipped by 0 bases and J by 6 bases; unmatched bases: 11. This CDR3 comprises 17 residues. For the CDR3, the DNA is TGTGCCAGTAGTATAGATGTTGAACAGGGGTTAAGCAATGAGCAGTTCTTC. Translating it yields CASSIDVEQGLSNEQFF.

This clone was observed once. The rearrangement links TRBV19 to TRBJ2-4; TRBD1 aligns across 10 bases. V lost 1 base and J lost 2; bases outside the gene matches: 11. The germline V gene encodes CDR1 LNHDA and CDR2 SQIVND (reference sequence). The CDR3 covers 19 residues. The DNA for the CDR3 is TGTGCCAGTAGTATAGTAGGGACAGGGGCAAGTAGGCCCAAAAACATTCAGTACTTC. It is translated as CASSIVGTGASRPKNIQYF.

This rearrangement joins TRBV20-1 to TRBJ2-7; D remains unclear. CDR1 is DFQATT, CDR2 SNEGSKA, per germline (reference sequence). V lost 6 bases to trimming and J lost 0 bases, with 6 bases between them. The CDR3 totals 11 residues. CDR3: CSAYSSYEQYF. DNA of the CDR3: TGCAGTGCGTATAGCTCCTACGAGCAGTACTTC.

The chain couples TRBV19 to TRBJ2-7, with 10 positions matching TRBD2. CDR1 is LNHDA, CDR2 SQIVND, per germline (reference sequence). V shed 3 bases, J shed 5 bases, and the junction held 7 bases outside the gene matches. CDR3 size: 15 residues. CDR3 in amino acids: CASSMGASGGDEQYF. As DNA, the CDR3 is TGTGCCAGTAGTATGGGGGCTAGCGGGGGCGACGAGCAGTACTTC.

The rearrangement joins TRBV2 to TRBJ2-7; 7 positions agree with TRBD2. This CDR3 has 15 residues. Germline V CDR1 and CDR2: SNHLY, FYNNEI. V was clipped by 8 bases and J by 6 bases; unmatched bases: 16. For the CDR3, the DNA is TGTGCCAGCGCCGCTAGCGGCGGGCTAACTTCCGAGCAGTACTTC. It specifies CASAASGGLTSEQYF.

This clone was counted ten times or more. This chain connects TRBV9 to TRBJ2-7, with 9 nucleotides matching TRBD2. The CDR3 runs to 15 residues. CDR1 and CDR2 (germline): SGDLS, YYNGEE. Losses at the gene ends were 0 bases for V and 4 bases for J; bases not matched to a gene: 5. The CDR3 DNA reads TGTGCCAGCAGCGTAGGTAGCGGGGGCTTATACGAGCAGTACTTC. It is translated as CASSVGSGGLYEQYF.